This TCR beta chain emerged from a study of regulatory T cells in long-lasting Graves disease. About the study: To qualify as persistent, Graves' disease required over 5 years of antithyroid drugs with positive TSH receptor antibodies.

This clonotype was seen many times. Its antigen is not known. The CDR3 consists of 15 residues. V shed 2 bases and J shed 4 bases, with 12 bases lying between them. Looked up from germline, CDR1 is MNHEY and CDR2 is SVGAGI. The time point denotes: persistent/refractory GD, antithyroid drugs over 5 years with positive TRAb. There was RNA extracted from PBMCs, and the TCR library was made from it. The study, taken as a whole, reports: Reduced TCR diversity was observed in persistent Graves' patients versus newly diagnosed patients. Small numbers of samples may have cut accuracy. Patients with persistent disease showed a bias toward TRBV28, TRBJ1-2 and TRBJ2-5.

Sequencing libraries for TCR beta were prepared with iRepertoire HTBI primers and Arm-PCR of CDR3 regions. TCRdb recomputed calls from the multiplex PCR reads with MiXCR, one row per CDR3 protein. The sample contains about 460,000 distinct CDR3 sequences, roughly 23% of which appear only once. This sample comprised peripheral blood mononuclear cells (PBMCs), obtained when the disease was refractory, from a patient treated with antithyroid drugs. The rearrangement joins TRBV6-5 to TRBJ2-4; D may be TRBD2 (6 bases). This receptor was taken from a female donor with Graves disease. CDR3 residues: CASSYEGGPKNIQYF. The CDR3 nucleotides are TGTGCCAGCAGTTACGAGGGAGGCCCAAAAAACATTCAGTACTTC.